Only one count was recorded for the clone carrying this T cell receptor beta chain. The target antigen is unknown. This specimen belongs to a study of shared clonotypes between healthy human individuals. Study-level information: The donors, a couple of women and a few men, were aged 18 to 49. General study findings and limits: Estimated richness values were generally larger in naive subsets than in memory subsets.

The data were produced by immunoSEQ multiplex PCR, yet TCRdb's version contains in-frame clones alone and is incomplete. This table holds 2 million to 2.5 million clones, around 95% found once. Trimming left V 2 bases short and J 0 bases short, with 9 bases between. CDR3 length equals 15 residues. Germline CDR1 SGHRS, CDR2 YFSETQ. Caucasian adults residing in Nashville, Tennessee made up all the donors. The sequence was obtained from a man aged 18-30 years in good health. The sample comprised naive CD4+ T cells sorted from blood. The subset denotes: CD45RA+ positively selected. The chain recombines TRBV5-1 with TRBJ2-1, with D uncertain. The chain's CDR3 is CASSLPSHSYNEQFF. CDR3 bases: TGCGCCAGCAGCTTACCGTCCCACTCCTACAATGAGCAGTTCTTC.